This T cell receptor (beta chain) comes out of a study of T cells after yellow fever vaccination. Findings of the study overall: Highly abundant clonotypes carried over from the bulk population could end up in FACS-sorted repertoires as contaminants.

Via MiXCR, TCRdb re-called the 5' RACE reads, giving one row per CDR3 protein. The profile shows some 340,000 distinct CDR3 sequences, roughly 10% of them singletons. This clonotype was recorded a few times. Antigen: not known. The sequencing used CD4+ T cells sorted from PBMCs, collected 45 days after the yellow fever booster vaccination. The sequence was collected from a man younger than 35 who received the YFV17D yellow fever vaccine.

The chain's CDR3 is CATEGVTWEQQETQYF. DNA for the CDR3: TGTGCCACCGAAGGGGTTACTTGGGAACAGCAAGAGACCCAGTACTTC. This chain connects TRBV15 to TRBJ2-5; D possibly corresponds to TRBD1 (5 bases). With 8 bases removed from V and 2 bases from J, the gap between germline ends came to 21 bases. The length of the CDR3 is 16 residues. CDR1 is LNHNV, CDR2 YYDKDF, per germline (reference sequence).